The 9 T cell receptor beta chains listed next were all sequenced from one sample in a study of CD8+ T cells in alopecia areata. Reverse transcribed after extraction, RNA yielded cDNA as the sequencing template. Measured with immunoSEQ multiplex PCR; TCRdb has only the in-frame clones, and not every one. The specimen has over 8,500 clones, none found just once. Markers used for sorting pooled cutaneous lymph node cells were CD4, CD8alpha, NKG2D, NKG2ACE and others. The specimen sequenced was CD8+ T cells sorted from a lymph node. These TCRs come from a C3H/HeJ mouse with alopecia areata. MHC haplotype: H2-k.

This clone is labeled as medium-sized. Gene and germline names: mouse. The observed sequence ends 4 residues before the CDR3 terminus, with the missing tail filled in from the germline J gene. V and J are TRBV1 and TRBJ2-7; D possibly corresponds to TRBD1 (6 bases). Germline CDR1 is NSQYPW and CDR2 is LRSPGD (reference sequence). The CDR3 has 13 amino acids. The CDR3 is CTCSAQGIYEQYF. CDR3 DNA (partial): TGCACCTGCAGTGCACAGGGGATTTAT. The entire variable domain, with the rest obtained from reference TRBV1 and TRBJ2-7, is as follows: VTLLEQNPRWRLVPRGQAVNLRCILKNSQYPWMSWYQQDLQKQLQWLFTLRSPGDKEVKSLPGADYLATRVTDTELRLQVANMSQGRTLYCTCSAQGIYEQYFGPGTRLTVL.

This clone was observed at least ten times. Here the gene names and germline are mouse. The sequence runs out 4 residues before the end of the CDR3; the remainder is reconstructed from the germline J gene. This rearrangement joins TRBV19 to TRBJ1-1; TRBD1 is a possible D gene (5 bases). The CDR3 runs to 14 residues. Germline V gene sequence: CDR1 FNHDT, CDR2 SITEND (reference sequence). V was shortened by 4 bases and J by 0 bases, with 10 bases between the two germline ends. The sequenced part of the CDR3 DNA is TGTGCCAGCAGTCTCGACAGAACAAACACA. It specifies CASSLDRTNT. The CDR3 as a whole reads CASSLDRTNTEVFF.

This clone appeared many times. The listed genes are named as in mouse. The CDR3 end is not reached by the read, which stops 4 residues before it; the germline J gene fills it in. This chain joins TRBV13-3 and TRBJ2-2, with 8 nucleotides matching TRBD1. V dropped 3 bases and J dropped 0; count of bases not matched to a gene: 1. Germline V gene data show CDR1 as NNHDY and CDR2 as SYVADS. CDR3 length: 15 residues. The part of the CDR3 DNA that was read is TGTGCCAGCAGTGGGACAGGGTCAAACACCGGG. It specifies CASSGTGSNTG. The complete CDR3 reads CASSGTGSNTGQLYF. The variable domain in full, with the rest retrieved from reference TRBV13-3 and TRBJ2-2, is EAAVTQSPRSKVAVTGGKVTLSCHQTNNHDYMYWYRQDTGHGLRLIHYSYVADSTEKGDIPDGYKASRPSQENFSLILELASLSQTAVYFCASSGTGSNTGQLYFGEGSKLTVL.

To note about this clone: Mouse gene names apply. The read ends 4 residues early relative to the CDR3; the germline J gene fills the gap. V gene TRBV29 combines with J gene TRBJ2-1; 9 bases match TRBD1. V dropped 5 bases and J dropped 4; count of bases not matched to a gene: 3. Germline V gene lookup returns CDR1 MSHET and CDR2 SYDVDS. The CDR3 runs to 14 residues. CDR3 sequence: CASSIQGAYAEQFF. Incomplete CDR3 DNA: TGTGCTAGCAGTATACAGGGGGCTTATGCT.

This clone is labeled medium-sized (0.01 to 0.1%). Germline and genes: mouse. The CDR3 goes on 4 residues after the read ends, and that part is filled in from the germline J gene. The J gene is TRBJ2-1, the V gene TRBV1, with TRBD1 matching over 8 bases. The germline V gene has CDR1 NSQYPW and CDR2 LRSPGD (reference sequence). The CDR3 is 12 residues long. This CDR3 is CTCSGDRAEQFF. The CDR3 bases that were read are TGCACCTGCAGTGGGGACAGGGCT.

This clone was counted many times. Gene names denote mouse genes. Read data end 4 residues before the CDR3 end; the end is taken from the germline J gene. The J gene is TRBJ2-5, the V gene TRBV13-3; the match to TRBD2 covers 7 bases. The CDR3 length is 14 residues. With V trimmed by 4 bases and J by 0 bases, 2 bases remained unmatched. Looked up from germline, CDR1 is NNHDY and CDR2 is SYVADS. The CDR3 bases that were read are TGTGCCAGCAGTCCCTGGGGGAACCAAGAC. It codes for CASSPWGNQD. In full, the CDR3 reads CASSPWGNQDTQYF.

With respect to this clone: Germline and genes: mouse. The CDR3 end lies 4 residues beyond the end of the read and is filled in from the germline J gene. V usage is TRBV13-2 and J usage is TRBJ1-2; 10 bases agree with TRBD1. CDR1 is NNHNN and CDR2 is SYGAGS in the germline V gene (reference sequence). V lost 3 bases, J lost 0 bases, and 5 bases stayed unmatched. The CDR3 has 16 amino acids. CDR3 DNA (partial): TGTGCCAGCGGTGGTCCGGGACAGGGGACAAACTCC. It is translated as CASGGPGQGTNS. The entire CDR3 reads CASGGPGQGTNSDYTF.

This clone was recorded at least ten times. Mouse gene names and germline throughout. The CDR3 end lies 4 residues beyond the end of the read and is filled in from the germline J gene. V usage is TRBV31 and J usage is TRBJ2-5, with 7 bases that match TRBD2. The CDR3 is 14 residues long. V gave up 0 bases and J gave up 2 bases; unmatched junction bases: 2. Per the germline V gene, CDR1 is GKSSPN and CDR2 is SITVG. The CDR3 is CAWSLDWVQDTQYF. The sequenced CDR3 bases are TGTGCCTGGAGTCTAGACTGGGTCCAAGAC.

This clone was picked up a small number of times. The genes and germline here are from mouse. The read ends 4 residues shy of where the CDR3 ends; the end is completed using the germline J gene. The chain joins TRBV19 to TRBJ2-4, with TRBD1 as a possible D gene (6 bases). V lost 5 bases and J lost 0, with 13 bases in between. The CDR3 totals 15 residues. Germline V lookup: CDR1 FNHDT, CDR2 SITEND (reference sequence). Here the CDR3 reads CASSLGTTSQNTLYF. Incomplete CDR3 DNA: TGTGCCAGCAGCCTCGGGACAACTAGTCAAAAC.